This TCR beta chain was obtained from a study of T cells in Graves' hyperthyroidism and ophthalmopathy. Worth noting for this clonotype: Its antigen is not known.

Any patient presenting with uncontrolled infection, other autoimmune disease, pregnancy or lactation was left out. Clinical symptoms, serum thyroxine, TRAb, thyroid ultrasound and orbital computed tomography established diagnosis. General study points: Most expanded thyroid clonotypes above 0.001 recurred in blood.

Germline CDR1 and CDR2: DFQATT and SNEGSKA (reference sequence). The V segment lost 1 base and the J segment 5 bases; nucleotides outside the gene matches: 8. This CDR3 contains 15 residues. Amplified regions were TCR beta CDR3 sequences from RNA transcripts. HTBI primers were the set used in a first-round RT-PCR of the TCR CDR3. MiXCR was run by TCRdb on the multiplex PCR reads, yielding one entry per CDR3 protein. The sample carries around 270,000 distinct CDR3 sequences, roughly a fifth recorded once. This TCR was sampled from a man aged 45-60 years with Graves' ophthalmopathy. This chain connects TRBV20-1 to TRBJ2-5; 9 bases are a match to TRBD2. The material sequenced was blood. The CDR3 DNA sequence: TGCAGTGCTAGAGGACTAGCGGAGACGGGGGAGACCCAGTACTTC. Amino acid sequence: CSARGLAETGETQYF.